This passage covers 29 T cell receptor beta chains from one sample sequenced in a study of regulatory T cells in long-lasting Graves disease. Sequencing libraries for TCR beta were prepared with iRepertoire HTBI primers and Arm-PCR of CDR3 regions. TCRdb reprocessed the multiplex PCR reads via MiXCR and lists one record per CDR3 protein. The data hold 510,000 or so distinct CDR3 sequences, with around 13% observed a single time. Sample time point: newly diagnosed GD, antithyroid drugs for less than 3 months. PBMCs provided the RNA from which the TCR library was made. This sample was shared with a second study, whose subject was T cells in Graves' hyperthyroidism and ophthalmopathy.

The sample in question was peripheral blood mononuclear cells (PBMCs), obtained at new diagnosis, from a patient treated with antithyroid drugs. The receptors were gathered from a woman in her twenties or thirties with Graves disease.

In its sample, this clonotype was seen many times. This chain uses TRBV14 with TRBJ2-5; TRBD1 might be the D (6 bases). V lost 0 bases and J lost 5, with 10 bases in between. Germline V gives CDR1 SGHDN, CDR2 FVKESK. This CDR3 has 14 amino acids. In DNA, the CDR3 is TGTGCCAGCAGCCAAGATGTTCAGGGGGAGACCCAGTACTTC. Translation: CASSQDVQGETQYF.

The genes are TRBV29-1 and TRBJ2-3; 9 bases line up with TRBD2. Germline lookup yields CDR1 SQVTM and CDR2 ANQGSEA. The V gene end was trimmed by 4 bases and the J gene end by 2 bases; junction bases not matched to a gene: 4. The CDR3 covers 14 residues. The CDR3 coding sequence is TGCAGCGTTGCTCTAGCGGGGTTCACAGATACGCAGTATTTT. Residues: CSVALAGFTDTQYF.

This clonotype was found many times. V is TRBV11-3 and J is TRBJ2-7; 8 nucleotides match TRBD1. The CDR3 runs to 15 residues. From germline, CDR1 is SGHNT and CDR2 YENEEA. The ends lost 1 base at V and 6 bases at J; junction bases unmatched: 8. CDR3 nucleotides: TGTGCCAGCAGCTTAGTAGTGACAGGGGTTGGCGAGCAGTACTTC. This codes for CASSLVVTGVGEQYF.

In its sample, this clonotype was seen many times. V and J are TRBV6-5 and TRBJ1-2; 8 bases agree with TRBD1. V lost 4 bases, J lost 6 bases, and 10 bases stayed unmatched. The CDR3 loop spans 15 amino acids. Germline V gene data show CDR1 as MNHEY and CDR2 as SVGAGI. The chain's CDR3 is CASSLRRQGSDGYTF. CDR3 DNA sequence: TGTGCCAGCAGTTTACGGAGACAGGGGAGTGATGGCTACACCTTC.

This clonotype was seen repeatedly, ten times or more. The chain is built from TRBV27 and TRBJ2-3, with 9 bases aligning to TRBD1. Germline V gene data show CDR1 as MNHEY and CDR2 as SMNVEV (reference sequence). V dropped 7 bases and J dropped 3; count of bases not matched to a gene: 11. This CDR3 is built from 16 residues. In DNA, the CDR3 is TGTGCCAGCAAGAAACATGGGACAGGGTTAACAGATACGCAGTATTTT. Protein: CASKKHGTGLTDTQYF.

In its sample, this clonotype was seen many times. The V gene is TRBV6-1, the J gene TRBJ2-7; 10 bases line up with TRBD2. This CDR3 has 17 residues. Germline assignment: CDR1 MNHNS and CDR2 SASEGT. V lost 6 bases and J lost 1; bases outside the gene matches: 12. CDR3 loop: CASRRSSGRKISYEQYF. The CDR3 DNA is TGTGCCAGCAGACGATCTAGCGGGAGAAAAATATCCTACGAGCAGTACTTC.

This clonotype came up once. This may stem from a read error, because a much larger clone lies one nucleotide away. This chain links TRBV11-2 with TRBJ1-3; D not resolved. CDR1 and CDR2 (germline): SGHAT, FQNNGV. This CDR3 is 14 amino acids long. Here the CDR3 reads CASSFYHKGNTRYF. The CDR3 DNA reads TGTGCCAGCAGCTTTTACCACAAGGGAAACACCAGATATTTT.

As concerns this clonotype: This may arise from a read error, as a much more abundant clone is one base away. The chain links TRBV11-2 to TRBJ1-2, with D perhaps TRBD1 (6 bases). This CDR3 region has 16 residues. V dropped 4 bases and J dropped 3 bases, with 18 bases sitting between them. Germline CDR1 and CDR2: SGHAT and FQNNGV. The DNA for the CDR3 is TGTGCCAGCAGCTGGGGGGCGCAGATAAGCGACTATGGCTACACCTTC. Amino acids: CASSWGAQISDYGYTF.

This clonotype has a count of ten or more. The V call is TRBV11-2, the J call TRBJ2-7, with TRBD2 matching over 9 bases. Germline CDR1 reads SGHAT; CDR2 reads FQNNGV. With 4 bases clipped from V and 0 bases from J, the junction kept 7 bases outside the gene matches. CDR3 length equals 16 residues. The CDR3 spells CASSSSPSGISYEQYF. The CDR3 DNA reads TGTGCCAGCAGCTCATCCCCTAGCGGGATCTCCTACGAGCAGTACTTC.

This clonotype was found a few times. This chain connects TRBV4-1 to TRBJ1-5; no clear D gene. Germline V gene sequence: CDR1 MGHRA, CDR2 YSYEKL. V gave up 0 bases and J gave up 6 bases, with 18 bases separating them. This CDR3 contains 17 residues. Written as DNA, the CDR3 is TGCGCCAGCAGCCAAGATCGGAGGGCAGCCGGGAGTCAGCCCCAGCATTTT. It is translated as CASSQDRRAAGSQPQHF.

This clonotype was seen at least ten times. The chain employs TRBV11-3 and TRBJ1-1; D remains ambiguous. CDR3 length: 12 amino acids. Per the germline V gene, CDR1 is SGHNT and CDR2 is YENEEA. V gave up 5 bases and J gave up 7 bases, with 11 bases separating them. The CDR3 DNA sequence: TGTGCCAGCAGCACCGGGTACAATGAAGCTTTCTTT. Protein product: CASSTGYNEAFF.

This chain joins TRBV9 and TRBJ2-1, with a weak D call TRBD2 (6 bases). The CDR3 totals 17 residues. Germline values: CDR1 SGDLS, CDR2 YYNGEE. Trimming cost V 4 bases and J 2 bases, with 19 bases left between them. CDR3 amino acids: CASSPRGRESPYNEQFF. CDR3 nucleotides: TGTGCCAGCAGCCCCCGTGGACGGGAGAGTCCCTACAATGAGCAGTTCTTC.

In the case of this clonotype: This may be a read error, as it is one base from a much larger clone. The chain uses TRBV19 and TRBJ1-5; tentative D call: TRBD1 (6 bases). The CDR3 has 15 amino acids. From germline, CDR1 is LNHDA and CDR2 SQIVND (reference sequence). The CDR3 loop is CPSSLRDTINQPQHF. CDR3 in DNA: TGTCCCAGTAGCCTCCGGGACACCATCAATCAGCCCCAGCATTTT.

This clonotype was counted ten times or more. The chain links TRBV20-1 to TRBJ2-5, with 9 bases that match TRBD1. Germline V gene lookup returns CDR1 DFQATT and CDR2 SNEGSKA (reference sequence). The V gene end was trimmed by 5 bases and the J gene end by 5 bases; junction bases not matched to a gene: 12. The CDR3 has 15 amino acids. CDR3 sequence: CSASDGTGSGETQYF. The CDR3, as DNA: TGCAGTGCTTCAGATGGGACAGGGTCTGGGGAGACCCAGTACTTC.

This clonotype was counted only a few times. J is TRBJ2-1 and V is TRBV12-3 or TRBV12-4; D may be TRBD2 (6 bases). This CDR3 is 15 amino acids long. Trimming cost V 6 bases and J 5 bases, with 17 bases left between them. CDR3 bases: TGTGCCAGCAGCCCCGGGCGGGACTCAAACAATGAGCAGTTCTTC. Protein product: CASSPGRDSNNEQFF.

This clonotype showed up many times. The V gene is TRBV19, the J gene TRBJ1-1; no reliable D call. V lost 1 base, J lost 8 bases, and 8 bases lay in between. Germline CDR1 reads LNHDA; CDR2 reads SQIVND (reference sequence). CDR3 length equals 12 residues. The CDR3 here is CASSIGGLEAFF. Here the CDR3 DNA reads TGTGCCAGTAGTATAGGTGGGCTGGAAGCTTTCTTT.

The sample holds many counts of this clonotype. V usage is TRBV9 and J usage is TRBJ1-1, with 7 bases identical to TRBD1. The CDR3 is 15 residues long. V shed 4 bases and J 5 bases; nucleotides not matched to a gene: 11. Per the germline V gene, CDR1 is SGDLS and CDR2 is YYNGEE. The CDR3 nucleotides are TGTGCCAGCAGCCCCAGGGGGTCCTTAAATACTGAAGCTTTCTTT. As protein: CASSPRGSLNTEAFF.

This clonotype was seen a handful of times. V and J are TRBV6-2 or TRBV6-3 and TRBJ2-3; TRBD2 might be the D (5 bases). CDR1 is MNHEY and CDR2 is SVGEGT in the germline V gene. The CDR3 length is 14 residues. V was pared by 4 bases and J by 4 bases, with 12 bases between. CDR3 protein: CASSFDYTADTQYF. As DNA, the CDR3 is TGTGCCAGCAGTTTTGACTACACGGCAGATACGCAGTATTTT.

Ten or more counts support this clonotype. The V call is TRBV12-3 or TRBV12-4, the J call TRBJ2-3; D ambiguous. V shed 2 bases and J shed 2 bases, with 11 bases lying between them. This CDR3 comprises 15 residues. The CDR3 reads CASSLYSLNTDTQYF. DNA of the CDR3: TGTGCCAGCAGTTTATATTCTCTAAACACAGATACGCAGTATTTT.

This clonotype showed up just a few times. The rearrangement links TRBV4-3 to TRBJ2-7; D perhaps matches TRBD1 (5 bases). V dropped 0 bases and J dropped 6 bases, with 12 bases sitting between them. The germline V gene encodes CDR1 LGHNA and CDR2 YSLEER. This CDR3 spans 14 amino acids. The CDR3: CASSQERRASEQYF. The CDR3 DNA sequence: TGCGCCAGCAGCCAAGAACGCAGGGCCTCCGAGCAGTACTTC.

V usage is TRBV6-2 or TRBV6-3 and J usage is TRBJ2-3; 9 bases fit TRBD1. The ends lost 0 bases at V and 13 bases at J; junction bases unmatched: 5. Germline CDR1 and CDR2: MNHEY and SVGEGT. The length of the CDR3 is 13 residues. The CDR3 here is CASSYSGQGTEYF. For the CDR3, the DNA is TGTGCCAGCAGTTACTCAGGACAGGGGACGGAGTATTTT.

This clonotype came up many times. V usage is TRBV19 and J usage is TRBJ2-1; D is unclear. This CDR3 has 12 residues. Germline V gene sequence: CDR1 LNHDA, CDR2 SQIVND (reference sequence). V was shortened by 5 bases and J by 9 bases, with 11 bases between the two germline ends. Here the CDR3 DNA reads TGTGCCAGTAGTCAGGTCCCCACTGAGCAGTTCTTC. Residues: CASSQVPTEQFF.

Many counts were recorded for this clonotype. CDR3 sequence reads: CASTFRDEETQYF. CDR3 nucleotides: TGTGCCAGCACCTTCCGAGACGAGGAGACCCAGTACTTC. The chain has TRBV7-9 and TRBJ2-5; D unclear. Trimming took 7 bases from V and 5 from J, leaving 14 bases between them. From germline, CDR1 is SEHNR and CDR2 FQNEAQ (reference sequence). The CDR3 is 13 amino acids.

With respect to this clonotype: A much larger clonotype is one base distant, so this may be a read error. V usage is TRBV7-2 and J usage is TRBJ2-5, with 7 nucleotides matching TRBD2. The germline V gene has CDR1 SGHTA and CDR2 FQGNSA. The length of the CDR3 is 15 residues. The CDR3 spells CASSSPRGRVETRYF. In DNA form, the CDR3 reads TGTGCCAGCAGCTCCCCTCGGGGGAGGGTAGAGACCCGGTACTTC.

The chain links TRBV14 to TRBJ2-7, with TRBD2 matching 7 bases. The CDR3 consists of 15 residues. CDR1 SGHDN and CDR2 FVKESK come from the germline V gene. The junction had 11 bases not matched to a gene; V was cut back by 4 bases and J by 5 bases. The DNA for the CDR3 is TGTGCCAGCAGCCCGTACCGGGGGGTGAGGGACGAGCAGTACTTC. It encodes CASSPYRGVRDEQYF.

This clonotype was seen ten or more times. The chain carries TRBV28 and TRBJ1-6, with no clear D. There are 14 residues in the CDR3. The V and J ends lost 2 bases and 9 bases respectively, with 11 bases between them. The germline V gene has CDR1 MDHEN and CDR2 SYDVKM. The CDR3 DNA reads TGTGCCAGCAGTTTACGATCCATCCGTTCACCCCTCCACTTT. Its protein is CASSLRSIRSPLHF.

Notes on this clonotype: A far larger clone is a single base away, which makes a read error likely. The CDR3 loop reads CASSPSGTLYIDEQYF. In DNA, the CDR3 is TGTGCCAGCAGTCCATCCGGGACTCTGTACATCGATGAGCAGTACTTC. This chain links TRBV12-3 or TRBV12-4 with TRBJ2-7, with a tentative D call TRBD2 (6 bases). Trimming shortened V by 5 bases and J by 7 bases, and 24 bases separated the two germline ends. The CDR3 is 16 amino acids.

This clonotype occurred many times. The rearrangement joins TRBV7-9 to TRBJ2-1; perhaps TRBD1 as D (6 bases). The V end was cut by 5 bases, the J end by 6 bases, with 17 bases between. The CDR3 covers 15 residues. Germline V gives CDR1 SEHNR, CDR2 FQNEAQ (reference sequence). The CDR3 loop reads CASSPLITGSNEQFF. In DNA, the CDR3 is TGTGCCAGCAGCCCGTTAATAACAGGGAGCAATGAGCAGTTCTTC. The full variable domain, with the rest looked up from reference TRBV7-9 and TRBJ2-1, is DTGVSQNPRHKITKRGQNVTFRCDPISEHNRLYWYRQTLGQGPEFLTYFQNEAQLEKSRLLSDRFSAERPKGSFSTLEIQRTEQGDSAMYLCASSPLITGSNEQFFGPGTRLTVL.

At least ten counts were recorded for this clonotype. The V and J genes are TRBV2 and TRBJ2-5; TRBD2 matches at 7 bases. The CDR3 is 11 amino acids. Germline loops: CDR1 SNHLY, CDR2 FYNNEI. V shed 5 bases, J shed 9 bases, and the junction held 3 bases outside the gene matches. The CDR3: CASSTRGSQYF. The CDR3 region has the DNA TGTGCCAGCAGTACGCGGGGGTCCCAGTACTTC. Full variable domain (outside the CDR3, taken from reference TRBV2 and TRBJ2-5): EPEVTQTPSHQVTQMGQEVILRCVPISNHLYFYWYRQILGQKVEFLVSFYNNEISEKSEIFDDQFSVERPDGSNFTLKIRSTKLEDSAMYFCASSTRGSQYFGPGTRLLVL.